These T cell receptor beta chains were read from a single sample in a study of cytomegalovirus exposure and HLA in healthy donors. Repertoires were generated with immunoSEQ multiplex PCR, while TCRdb's copy carries only in-frame clones and drops some. The table records about 130,000 clones, around 73% of them present only once. Sample: PBMCs. These receptors originate from a female donor in good health and CMV-seronegative. CDR3s include the opening cysteine and the closing phenylalanine or tryptophan. D genes are given only for firm matches. Clone size is shown for a subset of rows, as once, few, many or a class of expanded clone.

len: 15
j_gene: TRBJ2-7
abundance: NA
v_gene: TRBV28
d_gene: TRBD2
CDR3nt: TGTGCCAGCAGTTGGCTAGCGGGGGGGGGAAACGAGCAGTACTTC
CDR3aa: CASSWLAGGGNEQYF

len: 18
j_gene: TRBJ2-7
abundance: NA
v_gene: TRBV27
d_gene: TRBD2
CDR3nt: TGTGCCAGCAGTTCCCGACTAGCGGGAGTCCTAAACACCTACGAGCAGTACTTC
CDR3aa: CASSSRLAGVLNTYEQYF

len: 15
j_gene: TRBJ2-1
abundance: NA
v_gene: TRBV19
d_gene: TRBD1
CDR3nt: TGTGCCAGTAGTCGAGGACAGGGGGCGAGTCATGAGCAGTTCTTC
CDR3aa: CASSRGQGASHEQFF

len: 14
j_gene: TRBJ1-2
abundance: once
v_gene: TRBV7-9
d_gene: NA
CDR3nt: TGTGCCAGCAGCGGACGGGGGGCGCGTGATGGCTACACCTTC
CDR3aa: CASSGRGARDGYTF

len: 10
j_gene: TRBJ1-1
abundance: NA
v_gene: TRBV20-1
d_gene: TRBD1
CDR3nt: TGCAGTGCGGAGGACAGGGAAGCTTTCTTT
CDR3aa: CSAEDREAFF

len: 15
j_gene: TRBJ1-2
abundance: NA
v_gene: TRBV4-3
d_gene: TRBD1
CDR3nt: TGCGCCAGCAGCCAAACGACAGGGTGGGGGTATGGCTACACCTTC
CDR3aa: CASSQTTGWGYGYTF

len: 15
j_gene: TRBJ1-2
abundance: NA
v_gene: TRBV27
d_gene: NA
CDR3nt: TGTGCCAGCAGTGGGAACAGGGCCGTTCCGAATGGCTACACCTTC
CDR3aa: CASSGNRAVPNGYTF

len: 14
j_gene: TRBJ1-2
abundance: NA
v_gene: TRBV19
d_gene: NA
CDR3nt: TGTGCCAGTAGTATCCTAAGAGCTAACTATGGCTACACCTTC
CDR3aa: CASSILRANYGYTF

len: 14
j_gene: TRBJ2-7
abundance: NA
v_gene: TRBV6-1
d_gene: TRBD2
CDR3nt: TGTGCCAGCAGAGCGGGACTGACCCCTGAGGAGCAGTACTTC
CDR3aa: CASRAGLTPEEQYF

len: 17
j_gene: TRBJ2-7
abundance: NA
v_gene: TRBV4-3
d_gene: TRBD1
CDR3nt: TGCGCCAGCAGCCAAGATCACATCGGGACAGCGGCATACGAGCAGTACTTC
CDR3aa: CASSQDHIGTAAYEQYF

len: 15
j_gene: TRBJ2-1
abundance: NA
v_gene: TRBV13
d_gene: TRBD1
CDR3nt: TGTGCCAGCAGCTACAGGGGAAATTCCTACAATGAGCAGTTCTTC
CDR3aa: CASSYRGNSYNEQFF

len: 16
j_gene: TRBJ2-2
abundance: NA
v_gene: TRBV27
d_gene: TRBD2
CDR3nt: TGTGTCCCCTCCCAGGCGCGGGGGGGGAGCACCGGGGAGCTGTTTTTT
CDR3aa: CVPSQARGGSTGELFF

len: 14
j_gene: TRBJ2-1
abundance: NA
v_gene: TRBV7-9
d_gene: TRBD1
CDR3nt: TGTGCCAGCAGCCCGGGACAGGGGTACAATGAGCAGTTCTTC
CDR3aa: CASSPGQGYNEQFF

len: 16
j_gene: TRBJ2-7
abundance: NA
v_gene: TRBV27
d_gene: TRBD1
CDR3nt: TGTGCCAGCAGTTATGCGGGACAGGGCACGTCCTACGAGCAGTACTTC
CDR3aa: CASSYAGQGTSYEQYF

len: 15
j_gene: TRBJ2-3
abundance: NA
v_gene: TRBV9
d_gene: NA
CDR3nt: TGTGCCAGCAGCGGCGGGACAGTAAGCACAGATACGCAGTATTTT
CDR3aa: CASSGGTVSTDTQYF

len: 13
j_gene: TRBJ1-1
abundance: few
v_gene: TRBV6-5
d_gene: TRBD1
CDR3nt: TGTGCCAGCAGTCTTGACAGGGGCGTGGCCGCTTTCTTT
CDR3aa: CASSLDRGVAAFF